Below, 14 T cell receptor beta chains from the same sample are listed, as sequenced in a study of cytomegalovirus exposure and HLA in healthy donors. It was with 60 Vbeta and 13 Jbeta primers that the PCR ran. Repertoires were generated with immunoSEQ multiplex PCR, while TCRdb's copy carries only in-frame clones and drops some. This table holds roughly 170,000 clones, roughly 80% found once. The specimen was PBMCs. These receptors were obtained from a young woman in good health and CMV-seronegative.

The CDR3 region is CASSLVGQGDPYEQYF. For the CDR3, the DNA is TGCGCCAGCAGCTTGGTCGGACAGGGAGATCCCTACGAGCAGTACTTC. This rearrangement joins TRBV5-1 to TRBJ2-7; 8 positions agree with TRBD1. CDR1 and CDR2 from the germline V gene are SGHRS and YFSETQ. J gave up 2 bases and V 0 bases, and 7 bases lay outside the gene matches. This CDR3 spans 16 amino acids. Complete variable domain (other parts from reference TRBV5-1 and TRBJ2-7): KAGVTQTPRYLIKTRGQQVTLSCSPISGHRSVSWYQQTPGQGLQFLFEYFSETQRNKGNFPGRFSGRQFSNSRSEMNVSTLELGDSALYLCASSLVGQGDPYEQYFGPGTRLTVT.

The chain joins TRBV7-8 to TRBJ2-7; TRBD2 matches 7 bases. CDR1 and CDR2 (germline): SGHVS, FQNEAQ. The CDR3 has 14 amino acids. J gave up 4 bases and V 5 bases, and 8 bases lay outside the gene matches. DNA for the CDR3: TGTGCCAGCAGCAAAAGACTAGCCCAGTACGAGCAGTACTTC. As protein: CASSKRLAQYEQYF.

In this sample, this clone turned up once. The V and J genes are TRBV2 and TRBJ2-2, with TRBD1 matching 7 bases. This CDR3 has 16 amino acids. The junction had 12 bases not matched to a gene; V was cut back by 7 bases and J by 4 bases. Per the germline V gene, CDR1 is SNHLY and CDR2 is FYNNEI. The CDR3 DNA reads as TGTGCCAGCAAGTTTCAGGGTGGACAGGCCACCGGGGAGCTGTTTTTT. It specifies CASKFQGGQATGELFF.

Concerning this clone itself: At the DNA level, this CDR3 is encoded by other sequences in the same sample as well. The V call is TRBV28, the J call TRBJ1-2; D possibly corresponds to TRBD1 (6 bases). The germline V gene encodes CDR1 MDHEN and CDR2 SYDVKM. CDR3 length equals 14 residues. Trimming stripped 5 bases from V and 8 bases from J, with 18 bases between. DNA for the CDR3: TGTGCCAGCAGTACGCCGGGACAAGGGAAAGGCTACACCTTC. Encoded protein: CASSTPGQGKGYTF.

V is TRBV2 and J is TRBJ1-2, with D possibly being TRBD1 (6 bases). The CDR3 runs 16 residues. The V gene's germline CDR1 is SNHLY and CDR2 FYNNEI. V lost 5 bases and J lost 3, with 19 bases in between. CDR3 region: CASSSTRDTGDYGYTF. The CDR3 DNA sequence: TGTGCCAGCAGTAGCACCCGGGACACCGGCGACTATGGCTACACCTTC.

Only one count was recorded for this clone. The CDR3 DNA reads TGTGCCAGCAGCTTAGCATCTGGAGGTGGCTACACCTTC. It translates to CASSLASGGGYTF. The V gene is TRBV7-2, the J gene TRBJ1-2; D call uncertain. Trimming cost V 0 bases and J 7 bases, with 9 bases left between them. The CDR3 runs 13 residues. Germline CDR1 reads SGHTA; CDR2 reads FQGNSA.

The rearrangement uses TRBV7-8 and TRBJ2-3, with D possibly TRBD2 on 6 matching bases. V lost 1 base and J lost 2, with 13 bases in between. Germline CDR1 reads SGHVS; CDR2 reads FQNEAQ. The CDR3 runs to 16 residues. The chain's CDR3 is CASSLGGVEFTDTQYF. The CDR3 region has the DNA TGTGCCAGCAGCTTAGGGGGGGTAGAGTTCACAGATACGCAGTATTTT.

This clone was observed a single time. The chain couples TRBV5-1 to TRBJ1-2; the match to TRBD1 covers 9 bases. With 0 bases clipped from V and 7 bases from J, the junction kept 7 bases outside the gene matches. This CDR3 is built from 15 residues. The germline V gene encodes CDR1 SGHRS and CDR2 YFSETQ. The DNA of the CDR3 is TGCGCCAGCAGCTTGGCGTTGGACAGGGGCGGTGGCTACACCTTC. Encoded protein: CASSLALDRGGGYTF.

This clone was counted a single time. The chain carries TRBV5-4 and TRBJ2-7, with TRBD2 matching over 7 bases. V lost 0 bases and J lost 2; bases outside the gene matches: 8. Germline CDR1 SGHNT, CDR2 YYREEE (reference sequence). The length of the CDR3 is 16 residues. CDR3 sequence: CASSLGTASGTYEQYF. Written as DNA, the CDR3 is TGTGCCAGCAGCTTGGGTACGGCTAGCGGTACCTACGAGCAGTACTTC.

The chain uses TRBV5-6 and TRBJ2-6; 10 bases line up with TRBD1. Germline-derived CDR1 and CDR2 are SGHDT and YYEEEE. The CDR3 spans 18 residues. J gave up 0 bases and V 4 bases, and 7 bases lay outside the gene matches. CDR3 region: CASSRRGTGDSGANVLTF. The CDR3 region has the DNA TGTGCCAGCAGCCGAAGGGGGACAGGGGACTCTGGGGCCAACGTCCTGACTTTC. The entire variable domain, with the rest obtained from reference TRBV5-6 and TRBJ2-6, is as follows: DAGVTQSPTHLIKTRGQQVTLRCSPKSGHDTVSWYQQALGQGPQFIFQYYEEEERQRGNFPDRFSGHQFPNYSSELNVNALLLGDSALYLCASSRRGTGDSGANVLTFGAGSRLTVL.

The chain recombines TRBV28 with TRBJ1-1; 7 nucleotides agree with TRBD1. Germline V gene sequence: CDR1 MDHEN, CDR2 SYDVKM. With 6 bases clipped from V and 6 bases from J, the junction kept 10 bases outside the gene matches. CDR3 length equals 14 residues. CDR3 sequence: CASRVGQLSSEAFF. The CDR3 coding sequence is TGTGCCAGCAGGGTGGGACAGCTAAGTTCTGAAGCTTTCTTT.

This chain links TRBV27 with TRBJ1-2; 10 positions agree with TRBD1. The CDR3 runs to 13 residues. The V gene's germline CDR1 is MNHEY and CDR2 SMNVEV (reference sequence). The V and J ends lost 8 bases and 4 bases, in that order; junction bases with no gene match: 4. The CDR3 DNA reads TGTGCCAGCCGAAGGGACAGGGGCTATGGCTACACCTTC. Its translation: CASRRDRGYGYTF.

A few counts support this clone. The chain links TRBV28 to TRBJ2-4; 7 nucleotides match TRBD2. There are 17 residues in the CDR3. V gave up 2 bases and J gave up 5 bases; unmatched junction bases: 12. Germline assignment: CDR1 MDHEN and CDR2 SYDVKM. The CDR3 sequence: CASSLLAEHGPENIQYF. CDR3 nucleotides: TGTGCCAGCAGTTTACTAGCGGAGCACGGGCCGGAAAACATTCAGTACTTC.

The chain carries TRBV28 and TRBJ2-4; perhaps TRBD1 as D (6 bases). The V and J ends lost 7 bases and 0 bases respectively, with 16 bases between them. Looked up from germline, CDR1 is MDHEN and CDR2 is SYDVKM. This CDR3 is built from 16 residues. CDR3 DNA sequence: TGTGCCAGCAACCCCCAGGGGACCCTAGCCAAAAACATTCAGTACTTC. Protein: CASNPQGTLAKNIQYF.